This T cell receptor beta chain stems from a study of blood T cell repertoires in COVID-19. Across the whole study: Donors in the United States, Italy and Spain gave samples during acute or convalescent COVID-19. In each case, the material was cDNA or gDNA derived from T cells, B-cell-depleted T cells, or PBMCs.

With V trimmed by 10 bases and J by 0 bases, 14 bases remained unmatched. Germline V gene sequence: CDR1 LNHNV, CDR2 YYDKDF (reference sequence). The CDR3 is 17 residues long. In the original workflow: Reference gene primer amplification in the assay estimated nucleated cell counts. TCRdb's copy holds only in-frame clones and misses some; the assay was immunoSEQ multiplex PCR. V and J calls plus clone size are reproduced from that table; the DNA served to infer D and trimming. Counted here are more than 3,500 clones, around nine tenths occurring once; the ten biggest clones make up less than 7%. This sequence joins TRBV15 and TRBJ1-4, with TRBD1 matching over 7 bases. The sequence was obtained from a woman in her 70s with active COVID-19. Sample: peripheral blood. CDR3 region: CAIGQEDKLATNEKLFF. CDR3 bases: TGTGCCATCGGACAGGAGGACAAACTCGCAACTAATGAAAAACTGTTTTTT. Full variable domain (rest looked up from reference TRBV15 and TRBJ1-4): DAMVIQNPRYQVTQFGKPVTLSCSQTLNHNVMYWYQQKSSQAPKLLFHYYDKDFNNEADTPDNFQSRRPNTSFCFLDIRSPGLGDTAMYLCAIGQEDKLATNEKLFFGSGTQLSVL.